The rows below give T cell receptor beta chains drawn from one sample of a study of T cell responses to AZD1222 COVID-19 vaccine. Profiled with immunoSEQ multiplex PCR; TCRdb holds only in-frame clones, not every one. The repertoire holds about 150,000 clones, with 75% to 95% as singletons. The sample consisted of peripheral blood, taken on day 0 of AZD1222 vaccination. These receptors were collected from an adult in good health. The CDR3 runs from the conserved cysteine through the conserved F or W. A D gene is named only where the DNA matches it firmly. The size of a clone is reported for some rows only, either as once, few or many, or as a class for expanded clones.

d_call j_call cdr3_length clone_size v_call cdr3_aa cdr3_nt
- TRBJ2-1 16 - TRBV7-3 CASRKTVGAENNEQFF TGTGCCAGCAGGAAGACGGTGGGGGCTGAGAACAATGAGCAGTTCTTC
TRBD1 TRBJ2-3 15 - TRBV2 CASSRTGLIDDTQYF TGTGCCAGCAGCCGGACAGGGTTAATCGATGATACGCAGTATTTT
TRBD1 TRBJ2-3 17 - TRBV28 CASSRGQGPGRTDTQYF TGTGCCAGCAGTCGAGGACAGGGACCAGGCCGCACAGATACGCAGTATTTT
- TRBJ1-4 16 - TRBV13 CASSRRQPPTNEKLFF TGTGCCAGCAGCCGACGACAGCCCCCAACTAATGAAAAACTGTTTTTT
TRBD2 TRBJ2-1 15 - TRBV27 CASSPRPPLANEQFF TGTGCCAGCAGTCCCCGCCCCCCACTAGCGAATGAGCAGTTCTTC
TRBD1 TRBJ1-6 13 - TRBV12-3/TRBV12-4 CASSFGTASPLHF TGTGCCAGCAGTTTCGGGACAGCCTCCCCCCTCCACTTT
TRBD2 TRBJ2-2 15 - TRBV5-1 CASSLWTSSTGELFF TGCGCCAGCAGCTTATGGACTAGCAGCACCGGGGAGCTGTTTTTT
- TRBJ1-4 16 few TRBV4-3 CASSHLSSGSNEKLFF TGCGCCAGCAGCCATCTGTCGTCAGGGAGCAATGAAAAACTGTTTTTT
TRBD2 TRBJ2-5 16 - TRBV6-2/TRBV6-3 CASSYSELAGVETQYF TGTGCCAGCAGTTACTCGGAACTAGCGGGAGTAGAGACCCAGTACTTC
- TRBJ2-3 15 - TRBV13 CASSLRDLSTDTQYF TGTGCCAGCAGCCTGCGGGACCTTAGCACAGATACGCAGTATTTT
- TRBJ1-5 13 - TRBV27 CASSFNSNQPQHF TGTGCCAGCAGTTTTAACAGCAATCAGCCCCAGCATTTT
TRBD2 TRBJ2-7 15 - TRBV5-4 CASSKSSGSLGEQYF TGTGCCAGCAGCAAGTCTAGCGGGAGTCTGGGCGAGCAGTACTTC
- TRBJ1-1 13 - TRBV5-4 CASSFREGTEAFF TGTGCCAGCAGCTTCCGGGAGGGCACTGAAGCTTTCTTT
- TRBJ1-5 14 - TRBV5-8 CASSLLQVNQPQHF TGTGCCAGCAGCTTGTTACAGGTCAATCAGCCCCAGCATTTT
- TRBJ1-2 14 - TRBV10-3 CAISGTSLNYGYTF TGTGCCATCAGCGGGACATCTCTTAACTATGGCTACACCTTC
- TRBJ2-1 17 - TRBV25-1 CASSDQTSISSYNEQFF TGTGCCAGCAGTGACCAGACGAGTATATCCTCCTACAATGAGCAGTTCTTC
TRBD1 TRBJ1-2 15 - TRBV19 CASSTNQGGSYGYTF TGTGCCAGTAGTACCAACCAGGGGGGAAGCTATGGCTACACCTTC
- TRBJ1-1 14 - TRBV7-6 CASSRKGLNTEAFF TGTGCCAGCAGCCGGAAGGGACTGAACACTGAAGCTTTCTTT
- TRBJ2-5 12 - TRBV6-5 CASGTAQETQYF TGTGCCAGTGGGACGGCTCAAGAGACCCAGTACTTC
- TRBJ1-1 15 - TRBV5-1 CASSPRPQGGTEAFF TGCGCCAGCAGCCCCCGCCCGCAGGGTGGCACTGAAGCTTTCTTT
- TRBJ1-5 13 - TRBV7-2 CATTIDRDQPQHF TGTGCCACGACGATTGACAGAGATCAGCCCCAGCATTTT
- TRBJ2-5 12 - TRBV12-3/TRBV12-4 CASSSREETQYF TGTGCCAGCAGTTCTAGGGAAGAGACCCAGTACTTC
TRBD2 TRBJ2-7 17 - TRBV4-2 CASSERLATSAAYEQYF TGTGCCAGCAGCGAAAGGTTGGCGACTAGCGCCGCCTACGAGCAGTACTTC
TRBD2 TRBJ2-1 15 - TRBV19 CASSTLREGYNEQFF TGTGCCAGTAGTACCCTCCGGGAGGGATACAATGAGCAGTTCTTC
- TRBJ1-1 14 - TRBV6-2/TRBV6-3 CASSYSLTNTEAFF TGTGCCAGCAGTTATTCGTTGACGAACACTGAAGCTTTCTTT
- TRBJ1-6 14 - TRBV28 CASSLAGVGSPLHF TGTGCCAGCAGTTTAGCAGGGGTTGGCTCACCCCTCCACTTT
TRBD2 TRBJ2-1 17 - TRBV2 CASKRGLAGAYYNEQFF TGTGCCAGCAAGCGGGGTCTAGCGGGAGCTTACTACAATGAGCAGTTCTTC
TRBD1 TRBJ2-2 13 once TRBV6-5 CAIGTANTGELFF TGTGCCATCGGGACAGCGAACACCGGGGAGCTGTTTTTT
TRBD2 TRBJ2-3 16 once TRBV4-1 CASSQGLAGVRDTQYF TGCGCCAGCAGCCAAGGCTTAGCGGGAGTCAGAGATACGCAGTATTTT
TRBD1 TRBJ1-6 15 - TRBV5-1 CASTYRTGTNSPLHF TGCGCCAGCACCTATCGGACAGGAACTAATTCACCCCTCCACTTT
TRBD2 TRBJ2-3 15 - TRBV28 CASSPWTSETDTQYF TGTGCCAGCAGCCCCTGGACTAGCGAGACAGATACGCAGTATTTT
- TRBJ2-7 13 - TRBV7-3 CASSLTVLEEQYF TGTGCCAGCAGCTTAACGGTCTTAGAAGAGCAGTACTTC
TRBD1 TRBJ2-7 15 - TRBV4-2 CASSQGTGGAYEQYF TGTGCCAGCAGCCAAGGGACAGGGGGCGCCTACGAGCAGTACTTC
TRBD1 TRBJ1-1 14 - TRBV2 CASRGQARGTEAFF TGTGCCAGCAGGGGACAGGCCCGAGGCACTGAAGCTTTCTTT
TRBD2 TRBJ2-1 15 - TRBV27 CASSVLADSLVEQFF TGTGCCAGCAGTGTACTAGCGGATTCCTTAGTTGAGCAGTTCTTC
- TRBJ2-2 14 - TRBV15 CATFPAGNTGELFF TGTGCCACCTTCCCAGCGGGGAACACCGGGGAGCTGTTTTTT
- TRBJ2-3 16 - TRBV9 CASSVGLGTSTDTQYF TGTGCCAGCAGCGTAGGACTGGGAACGTCCACAGATACGCAGTATTTT
TRBD1 TRBJ2-7 15 - TRBV14 CASSRGTGQGYEQYF TGTGCCAGCAGCCGAGGGACGGGACAGGGATACGAGCAGTACTTC
- TRBJ2-7 16 few TRBV6-2/TRBV6-3 CASSYSPSGPLGEQYF TGTGCCAGCAGTTACTCCCCTTCGGGCCCGCTGGGGGAGCAGTACTTC
TRBD1 TRBJ1-4 14 - TRBV4-3 CASSQDRAREKLFF TGCGCCAGCAGCCAGGACAGGGCCCGTGAAAAACTGTTTTTT
TRBD2 TRBJ2-7 19 - TRBV24-1 CATSDLQRTSGRILYEQYF TGTGCCACCAGTGATTTGCAAAGGACTAGCGGGAGAATTTTGTACGAGCAGTACTTC
TRBD1 TRBJ1-6 15 few TRBV10-3 CAIRETGTDNSPLHF TGTGCCATCAGGGAAACCGGGACAGATAATTCACCCCTCCACTTT
- TRBJ1-5 13 - TRBV7-2 CASSFSGHQPQHF TGTGCCAGCAGCTTTTCAGGCCATCAGCCCCAGCATTTT
TRBD1 TRBJ2-7 15 - TRBV24-1 CATSDWTGGGYEQYF TGTGCCACCAGTGATTGGACAGGGGGAGGCTACGAGCAGTACTTC
- TRBJ2-4 14 - TRBV5-4 CASSSFGDLNIQYF TGTGCCAGCAGCTCCTTCGGGGACTTGAACATTCAGTACTTC
- TRBJ1-2 13 - TRBV3-1/TRBV3-2 CASSQEPPRGYTF TGTGCCAGCAGCCAAGAGCCCCCTAGGGGCTACACCTTC
- TRBJ2-5 13 - TRBV5-5 CASSFPGEETQYF TGTGCCAGCAGCTTCCCAGGGGAAGAGACCCAGTACTTC
- TRBJ1-2 13 - TRBV9 CASSVVEGYGYTF TGTGCCAGCAGCGTAGTGGAGGGATATGGCTACACCTTC
- TRBJ1-6 15 - TRBV18 CASSPITGMNSPLHF TGTGCCAGCTCACCCATAACAGGGATGAATTCACCCCTCCACTTT
- TRBJ1-2 13 - TRBV12-3/TRBV12-4 CASSPGVVAGYTF TGTGCCAGCAGCCCGGGGGTTGTGGCTGGCTACACCTTC
- TRBJ1-5 15 - TRBV2 CASSVQEVSNQPQHF TGTGCCAGCAGTGTGCAGGAAGTAAGCAATCAGCCCCAGCATTTT
- TRBJ2-3 13 many TRBV25-1 CASKAGPTDTQYF TGTGCCAGCAAGGCAGGGCCCACAGATACGCAGTATTTT
- TRBJ1-1 13 - TRBV28 CASSLGGNTEAFF TGTGCCAGCAGTTTGGGAGGCAACACTGAAGCTTTCTTT
- TRBJ2-7 14 - TRBV15 CATSSTRYSYEQYF TGTGCCACCAGCAGCACCAGGTATTCCTACGAGCAGTACTTC
- TRBJ1-3 16 - TRBV28 CASRGTAVGSGNTIYF TGTGCCAGCAGGGGGACCGCCGTTGGATCTGGAAACACCATATATTTT
- TRBJ1-3 16 - TRBV28 CASVGRKIRSGNTIYF TGTGCCAGCGTGGGTAGGAAGATTCGCTCTGGAAACACCATATATTTT
- TRBJ1-5 14 - TRBV18 CASSPDVINQPQHF TGTGCCAGCTCACCGGACGTAATAAATCAGCCCCAGCATTTT
- TRBJ1-2 15 - TRBV27 CASSLSREANYGYTF TGTGCCAGCAGTTTAAGCCGGGAAGCTAACTATGGCTACACCTTC
- TRBJ1-2 16 - TRBV27 CASSPNTGLGNYGYTF TGTGCCAGCAGTCCCAATACAGGTTTGGGGAACTATGGCTACACCTTC